The 27 T cell receptor beta chains below all came from one sample that was sequenced in a study of shared clonotypes between healthy human individuals. Only in-frame clones appear in the TCRdb table, and some are missing; sequencing was by immunoSEQ multiplex PCR. The sample lists 2 million to 3 million clones; approximately 90% were seen once. The material sequenced was naive CD4+ T cells sorted from blood. The subset: CD45RA+ positively selected. The receptors come from a man younger than 35 in good health.

The V gene is TRBV6-6, the J gene TRBJ1-6; a weak D match, TRBD1 (6 bases). Germline V CDR1 and CDR2: MNHNY, SVGAGI (reference sequence). The CDR3 extends over 15 amino acids. V lost 5 bases and J lost 10, with 18 bases in between. The DNA of the CDR3 is TGTGCCAGCAGTAAGGGGGGACTTTCGGGCTCACCCCTCCACTTT. Residues: CASSKGGLSGSPLHF.

The rearrangement uses TRBV21-1 and TRBJ2-3; the DNA was not compared with TRBD2, the D call given in the table. TRBV21-1 is described as a pseudogene. CDR3 length: 16 amino acids. CDR3 nucleotide sequence: TGTGCCAGCAGCAAAGTCCTAGCGGCCAGCACAGATACGCAGTATTTT. It codes for CASSKVLAASTDTQYF.

This sequence joins TRBV7-2 and TRBJ2-1, with 8 nucleotides matching TRBD1. The CDR3 contains 18 residues. V was pared by 3 bases and J by 4 bases, with 14 bases of the junction left unmatched. Germline V gives CDR1 SGHTA, CDR2 FQGNSA. The CDR3: CASSFPVVRDRRYNEQFF. The CDR3 region has the DNA TGTGCCAGCAGCTTCCCTGTGGTCCGGGACAGGAGGTACAATGAGCAGTTCTTC.

The chain uses TRBV10-2 and TRBJ1-1; D uncertain. Trimming cost V 7 bases and J 0 bases, with 9 bases left between them. This CDR3 has 13 amino acids. The germline V gene encodes CDR1 WSHSY and CDR2 SAAADI. CDR3 residues: CASMNMMNTEAFF. CDR3 nucleotide sequence: TGCGCCAGCATGAACATGATGAACACTGAAGCTTTCTTT.

Here the CDR3 DNA reads TGTGCCTGGAGTGTACAGGAAACCTACGAGCAGTACTTC. This translates into CAWSVQETYEQYF. The chain carries TRBV30 and TRBJ2-7; weak D call: TRBD1 (5 bases). Trimming left V 0 bases short and J 2 bases short, with 8 bases between. The germline V gene encodes CDR1 GTSNPN and CDR2 SVGIG (reference sequence). CDR3 length equals 13 residues. Using reference TRBV30 and TRBJ2-7 for the parts outside the CDR3, the full variable domain is SQTIHQWPATLVQPVGSPLSLECTVEGTSNPNLYWYRQAAGRGLQLLFYSVGIGQISSEVPQNLSASRPQDRQFILSSKKLLLSDSGFYLCAWSVQETYEQYFGPGTRLTVT.

A note on this clone: The sample carries other DNA sequences with the same CDR3. The CDR3 sequence: CASSLKGDTQYF. The DNA for the CDR3 is TGTGCCAGCAGCTTAAAGGGGGATACGCAGTATTTT. This chain links TRBV7-2 with TRBJ2-3; the D gene is possibly TRBD1 (5 bases). This CDR3 comprises 12 residues. Germline CDR1 reads SGHTA; CDR2 reads FQGNSA. V was shortened by 2 bases and J by 6 bases, with 6 bases between the two germline ends.

This chain links TRBV9 with TRBJ1-2, with D possibly being TRBD1 (5 bases). Trimming left V 4 bases short and J 4 bases short, with 8 bases between. The CDR3 length is 12 residues. Germline-derived CDR1 and CDR2 are SGDLS and YYNGEE. The CDR3 protein is CASSIDSYGYTF. The CDR3 region has the DNA TGTGCCAGCAGCATTGACAGCTATGGCTACACCTTC.

The chain combines TRBV6-5 with TRBJ1-2; tentatively, D is TRBD1 (6 bases). CDR1 and CDR2 from the germline V gene are MNHEY and SVGAGI. Trimming took off 5 bases at V and 2 bases at J, with 9 bases between the two ends. The CDR3 runs to 13 residues. In DNA, the CDR3 is TGTGCCAGCAGTCTCGACAGGAACTATGGCTACACCTTC. Amino acids: CASSLDRNYGYTF.

The chain couples TRBV11-3 to TRBJ2-5, with unresolved D. Trimming left V 1 base short and J 2 bases short, with 5 bases between. The CDR3 covers 13 residues. Germline V gives CDR1 SGHNT, CDR2 YENEEA. The CDR3 region is CASSLVGQETQYF. As DNA, the CDR3 is TGTGCCAGCAGCTTAGTGGGTCAAGAGACCCAGTACTTC.

A note on this clone: Other DNA variants within this sample encode the same CDR3. The V gene is TRBV5-4, the J gene TRBJ1-1; 8 positions match TRBD1. The CDR3 runs to 14 residues. V shed 1 base and J 1 base; nucleotides not matched to a gene: 0. Germline V gives CDR1 SGHNT, CDR2 YYREEE (reference sequence). The CDR3 protein is CASSLQGANTEAFF. CDR3 DNA: TGTGCCAGCAGCTTGCAGGGGGCGAACACTGAAGCTTTCTTT. The full variable domain, completed using reference TRBV5-4 and TRBJ1-1, is ETGVTQSPTHLIKTRGQQVTLRCSSQSGHNTVSWYQQALGQGPQFIFQYYREEENGRGNFPPRFSGLQFPNYSSELNVNALELDDSALYLCASSLQGANTEAFFGQGTRLTVV.

The chain combines TRBV9 with TRBJ2-1; 9 positions match TRBD2. With V trimmed by 6 bases and J by 4 bases, 8 bases remained unmatched. Germline lookup yields CDR1 SGDLS and CDR2 YYNGEE. CDR3 size: 15 residues. The CDR3 reads CASTPTSGAYNEQFF. Here the CDR3 DNA reads TGTGCCAGCACCCCGACTAGCGGAGCATACAATGAGCAGTTCTTC.

A remark on this clone: The same CDR3 arises from other DNA sequences in this sample as well. The V call is TRBV5-1, the J call TRBJ1-1; D not certain. The V end lost 0 bases, the J end lost 1 base, and 7 bases lay between the germline ends. This CDR3 region has 14 residues. From germline, CDR1 is SGHRS and CDR2 YFSETQ. The CDR3 DNA follows: TGCGCCAGCAGCTTGGAGGGCCCGAACACTGAAGCTTTCTTT. This translates into CASSLEGPNTEAFF.

A word on this clone: The same CDR3 arises from other DNA sequences in this sample as well. The V gene is TRBV7-2, the J gene TRBJ2-1; no definite D call. Trimming took off 4 bases at V and 2 bases at J, with 6 bases between the two ends. The CDR3 spans 13 residues. CDR1 and CDR2 (germline): SGHTA, FQGNSA. CDR3 in DNA: TGTGCCAGCAGCTCCACCACCTACAATGAGCAGTTCTTC. Its translation: CASSSTTYNEQFF.

The chain carries TRBV5-1 and TRBJ1-3, with 7 bases lining up with TRBD1. The germline V gene has CDR1 SGHRS and CDR2 YFSETQ. The J segment lost 0 bases and the V segment lost 0 bases, leaving 6 bases of the junction unmatched. The CDR3 loop spans 17 amino acids. CDR3 residues: CASSLVGTESSGNTIYF. The CDR3 nucleotides read TGCGCCAGCAGCTTGGTAGGGACAGAGAGCTCTGGAAACACCATATATTTT.

In this sample, this clone turned up once. The V gene is TRBV9, the J gene TRBJ1-2; the D is unclear. Germline V CDR1 and CDR2: SGDLS, YYNGEE. V lost 3 bases, J lost 4 bases, and 13 bases lay in between. This CDR3 is built from 14 residues. The chain's CDR3 is CASSAYPITYGYTF. The CDR3 DNA reads TGTGCCAGCAGCGCATATCCGATAACCTATGGCTACACCTTC.

The chain joins TRBV10-3 to TRBJ2-7, with TRBD1 identical over 10 bases. V shed 7 bases, J shed 6 bases, and the junction held 12 bases outside the gene matches. The germline V gene has CDR1 ENHRY and CDR2 SYGVKD. The CDR3 extends over 15 amino acids. DNA for the CDR3: TGTGCCATCACCAAATCAGCCGGGACAGGGGTCGAGCAGTACTTC. Its translation is CAITKSAGTGVEQYF.

This clone was counted once. V gene TRBV6-1 combines with J gene TRBJ2-7, with D perhaps matching TRBD1 (6 bases). CDR3 length: 14 amino acids. V was cut by 4 bases and J by 3 bases, with 13 bases left in between. The germline V gene encodes CDR1 MNHNS and CDR2 SASEGT. CDR3: CASSGQGSNYEQYF. The CDR3 DNA reads TGTGCCAGCAGTGGGCAGGGGTCCAACTACGAGCAGTACTTC.

J is TRBJ1-4 and V is TRBV7-2, with 10 bases identical to TRBD1. V lost 0 bases and J lost 11; bases outside the gene matches: 12. The length of the CDR3 is 17 residues. Germline V gene data show CDR1 as SGHTA and CDR2 as FQGNSA. The CDR3 is CASSLASPGQGLGKLFF. The CDR3 region has the DNA TGTGCCAGCAGCTTAGCGTCACCGGGACAGGGGTTGGGGAAACTGTTTTTT.

This chain links TRBV11-2 with TRBJ2-1, with D unclear. V lost 1 base to trimming and J lost 7 bases, with 8 bases between them. The V gene's germline CDR1 is SGHAT and CDR2 FQNNGV. CDR3 length equals 13 residues. The CDR3 nucleotides read TGTGCCAGCAGCTTAGGGTCATTGAATGAGCAGTTCTTC. Its protein product is CASSLGSLNEQFF. The full variable domain, completed using reference TRBV11-2 and TRBJ2-1, is EAGVAQSPRYKIIEKRQSVAFWCNPISGHATLYWYQQILGQGPKLLIQFQNNGVVDDSQLPKDRFSAERLKGVDSTLKIQPAKLEDSAVYLCASSLGSLNEQFFGPGTRLTVL.

This clone was observed a single time. The rearrangement uses TRBV21-1 and TRBJ2-4; the table names TRBD1, a call not compared with the DNA. TRBV21-1 constitutes a pseudogene. This CDR3 is built from 17 residues. In DNA, the CDR3 is TGTGCCAGCAGCAAACCCCATCCGGGACAGGGAGGGGACATTCAGTACTTC. Amino acid sequence: CASSKPHPGQGGDIQYF.

This clone came up once. The CDR3 here is CASSQTGGTEAFF. CDR3 sequence (DNA): TGTGCCAGCAGCCAGACAGGCGGAACTGAAGCTTTCTTT. V and J are TRBV11-2 and TRBJ1-1, with D possibly TRBD1 on 6 matching bases. The germline V gene has CDR1 SGHAT and CDR2 FQNNGV. The CDR3 is 13 residues long. V was clipped by 5 bases and J by 5 bases, with 12 bases between them.

This clone appeared a single time. The J gene is TRBJ1-3, the V gene TRBV25-1; D perhaps matches TRBD1 (5 bases). The CDR3 loop spans 18 amino acids. The germline V gene has CDR1 MGHDK and CDR2 SYGVNS. Trimming took 1 base from V and 1 from J, leaving 17 bases between them. DNA of the CDR3: TGTGCCAGCAGTGAATTGGGGGGGAACAGTCTTTCTGGAAACACCATATATTTT. This gives the protein CASSELGGNSLSGNTIYF.

Here the CDR3 DNA reads TGTGCCATCAGTGCAGCTCAGGGACAGGGGTATGGCTACACCTTC. Encoded protein: CAISAAQGQGYGYTF. The V and J genes are TRBV10-3 and TRBJ1-2; 10 nucleotides agree with TRBD1. V shed 4 bases and J 5 bases; nucleotides not matched to a gene: 7. CDR1 is ENHRY, CDR2 SYGVKD, per germline. The CDR3 spans 15 residues.

The V and J genes are TRBV11-3 and TRBJ2-5; D might be TRBD2 (5 bases). The CDR3 contains 13 residues. CDR1 and CDR2 (germline): SGHNT, YENEEA. V was trimmed by 0 bases and J by 4 bases, leaving 6 bases between them. CDR3 sequence: CASSLDGRETQYF. The CDR3 DNA reads TGTGCCAGCAGCTTAGATGGGAGAGAGACCCAGTACTTC. The full variable domain, its missing parts supplied by reference TRBV11-3 and TRBJ2-5, is EAGVVQSPRYKIIEKKQPVAFWCNPISGHNTLYWYLQNLGQGPELLIRYENEEAVDDSQLPKDRFSAERLKGVDSTLKIQPAELGDSAVYLCASSLDGRETQYFGPGTRLLVL.

This chain connects TRBV2 to TRBJ2-5; 11 positions agree with TRBD2. V was clipped by 2 bases and J by 1 base; unmatched bases: 3. There are 16 residues in the CDR3. Germline V gene sequence: CDR1 SNHLY, CDR2 FYNNEI. The CDR3 spells CASSERLAGGQETQYF. CDR3 coding DNA: TGTGCCAGCAGTGAAAGGCTAGCGGGGGGCCAAGAGACCCAGTACTTC.

The chain recombines TRBV28 with TRBJ2-7; D perhaps matches TRBD1 (6 bases). Germline V gives CDR1 MDHEN, CDR2 SYDVKM. V lost 5 bases to trimming and J lost 2 bases, with 13 bases between them. This CDR3 region has 14 residues. The CDR3 reads CASSGQLNTYEQYF. Written as DNA, the CDR3 is TGTGCCAGCAGTGGACAGTTAAATACCTACGAGCAGTACTTC.

On this clone: Other DNA variants within this sample encode the same CDR3. The chain uses TRBV6-5 and TRBJ1-1, with TRBD1 matching over 7 bases. The CDR3 contains 15 residues. The V segment lost 3 bases and the J segment 1 base; nucleotides outside the gene matches: 5. Germline values: CDR1 MNHEY, CDR2 SVGAGI. The CDR3 coding sequence is TGTGCCAGCAGTTATTCCGACAGGGCGAACACTGAAGCTTTCTTT. Amino acid sequence: CASSYSDRANTEAFF.